The sequence of this T cell receptor (beta chain) was determined in a study of PD-L1 blockade in urothelial cancer (dated by TCRdb to 2017 to 2019). Regarding the research as a whole: All patients started therapy in the mid-2010s and received atezolizumab 1,200 mg intravenously every 3 weeks. Blood samples gave a median of 141,255 T cells and tens of thousands of unique TCRs, with a median clonality of approximately 0.08. Patients had an ECOG performance status of 0 or 1 and had received between 0 and 3 prior chemotherapy regimens. Over 28 patients had pretreatment blood TCR-seq, some 25 had at least one posttreatment blood collection, and some 25 had tumor TCR-seq. The study was an exploratory multi-omic analysis of somatic, immune and clinical correlates of response to PD-L1 blockade with atezolizumab in urothelial cancer. About 90% of the 29 patients were identified as males with urothelial cancer of bladder origin, and a prior smoking history was reported by 18 of 29 patients. Pretreatment tumor samples, along with matched peripheral blood serially collected before and after atezolizumab treatment, were subjected to TCR sequencing. Under ten patients reached durable clinical benefit, while 20 to 25 patients did not. Durable clinical benefit was defined as a progression-free survival longer than 6 months, and TCR features were additionally tested against progression-free survival and overall survival. Whole exome sequencing and RNA sequencing of pretreatment tumors were performed alongside TCR sequencing in the same patients. Blood samples were analyzed 3 weeks after the start of treatment (second dose) and 6 weeks after the start of treatment. What the study reported, not specific to this receptor: Because the sample size was small (n of about 30) and many of the analyses were exploratory, the results are meant to be hypothesis-generating. A pretreatment peripheral blood TCR clonality below the median was linked to improved progression-free and overall survival. Patients with durable benefit showed greater expansion of tumor-associated TCR clones in peripheral blood 3 weeks after starting treatment (n ≈ 22, p = 0.022).

Based on the germline V gene (reference sequence), the CDR1 and CDR2 sequences are WNHNN and SYGVQD. The CDR3 goes from the cysteine to the phenylalanine over 13 residues. Left in the record is the CDR3 DNA by itself, 39 bases read in frame from the first base. V gives up 3 bases and J gives up 1 base, and the segment between their germline ends measures 6 bases. A note on this clone: Its antigen remains undetermined. No clone much larger than this one lies a single base away; base qualities are absent.

To estimate absolute template abundance from read counts, synthetic TCR analog templates were spiked into each PCR. The immunoSEQ assay used bias-controlled V and J gene primers to amplify TCRbeta CDR3 regions from genomic DNA. Sequencing of rearranged TCRbeta segments was done at approximately 20X coverage. The paper's processing steps were these. Sequencing errors were corrected by clustering, and CDR3s were annotated against IMGT so that V, D and J genes could be assigned. Downstream analyses used only productive TCRbeta rearrangements and left out out-of-frame or stop-codon sequences. Clonality was computed as one minus Shannon entropy normalized by the log of the number of unique productive sequences. Fisher's exact test with Benjamini-Hochberg correction, using a cutoff of adjusted p below 0.01, was how clones that differed between time points or between blood and tumor were identified. TCRdb stores this immuneACCESS table with in-frame sequences only. Part of the clones is absent; in the studies checked, under half of the shortfall reflects unresolved V genes, and no reason is known for the rest. That table furnishes V, J and clone size, whereas the DNA furnished D and trimming. The sample table lists 48,000 or so clones, roughly 89% of them with a count of one. The ten top clones hold roughly 15% of the sample.

In the paper's terms, the time point label means: pretreatment peripheral blood. A cohort of 30 or so patients with locally advanced or metastatic urothelial carcinoma, treated at Memorial Sloan Kettering on a trial protocol, was included. Peripheral blood mononuclear cells were collected pretreatment and during treatment, at between 1 and 8 total time points per patient. The Qiagen DNeasy Blood extraction kit was used to purify genomic DNA from total PBMCs and tumor samples. Collected pretreatment and during treatment, PBMCs were isolated and stored as previously described. The chain is made from TRBV10-1 and TRBJ1-1, with an unclear D gene assignment. The input for sequencing was PBMCs, taken around atezolizumab (anti-PD-L1) treatment. The sequence derives from a woman aged 55-70 years with urothelial cancer. Read as DNA, the sequence is TGCGCCAGCAGTGACCCCCAGAACACTGAAGCTTTCTTT. Translated, it reads CASSDPQNTEAFF.